The 5 T cell receptor beta chains given below trace back to one sample, sequenced in a study of cytomegalovirus exposure and HLA in healthy donors. The PCR had 60 Vbeta and 13 Jbeta primers. Only in-frame clones appear in the TCRdb table, and some are missing; sequencing was by immunoSEQ multiplex PCR. The table shows about 190,000 clones, with 65% to 85% occurring only once. The specimen sequenced was PBMCs. These receptors were obtained from a man younger than 35 in good health and CMV-seronegative.

The chain joins TRBV7-5 to TRBJ2-7; TRBD2, the table's D call, lacks a check against the DNA. TRBV7-5 corresponds to a pseudogene. The CDR3 sequence is 18 residues long. The CDR3 spells CARSREKYGGRASYEQYF. CDR3 bases: TGTGCCAGAAGCAGGGAAAAATACGGGGGGCGGGCCTCTTACGAGCAGTACTTC.

V usage is TRBV7-2 and J usage is TRBJ2-2; the match to TRBD2 covers 9 bases. The germline V gene encodes CDR1 SGHTA and CDR2 FQGNSA. J lost 4 bases, V lost 8 bases, and 5 bases had no gene match. The CDR3 is 14 residues long. CDR3 nucleotides: TGTGCCAGCCAGCGGGGGGAGGGCACCGGGGAGCTGTTTTTT. Its translation is CASQRGEGTGELFF.

This clone was observed a single time. This rearrangement joins TRBV19 to TRBJ2-1; 9 positions agree with TRBD2. V dropped 2 bases and J dropped 1; count of bases not matched to a gene: 18. CDR3 length: 21 residues. Germline-derived CDR1 and CDR2 are LNHDA and SQIVND (reference sequence). This chain's CDR3 is CASSIRFRTSDRRSSYNEQFF. The CDR3 DNA reads TGTGCCAGTAGTATACGCTTTAGGACTAGCGACCGTAGAAGTTCCTACAATGAGCAGTTCTTC.

V is TRBV10-3 and J is TRBJ2-5; TRBD2 aligns across 9 bases. Germline V lookup: CDR1 ENHRY, CDR2 SYGVKD. J lost 7 bases, V lost 0 bases, and 18 bases had no gene match. The CDR3 covers 19 residues. The CDR3 reads CAISESRGNSGGLKRTQYF. CDR3 nucleotides: TGTGCCATCAGTGAGTCGAGGGGAAATAGCGGGGGTCTCAAGAGGACCCAGTACTTC.

This clone was recorded only once. V and J are TRBV5-6 and TRBJ2-3; perhaps TRBD2 as D (5 bases). CDR1 and CDR2 from the germline V gene are SGHDT and YYEEEE. This CDR3 is 16 amino acids long. V was shortened by 0 bases and J by 4 bases, with 15 bases between the two germline ends. CDR3 coding DNA: TGTGCCAGCAGCTTGGAATTCGTAACTAGGGCAGATACGCAGTATTTT. It codes for CASSLEFVTRADTQYF.